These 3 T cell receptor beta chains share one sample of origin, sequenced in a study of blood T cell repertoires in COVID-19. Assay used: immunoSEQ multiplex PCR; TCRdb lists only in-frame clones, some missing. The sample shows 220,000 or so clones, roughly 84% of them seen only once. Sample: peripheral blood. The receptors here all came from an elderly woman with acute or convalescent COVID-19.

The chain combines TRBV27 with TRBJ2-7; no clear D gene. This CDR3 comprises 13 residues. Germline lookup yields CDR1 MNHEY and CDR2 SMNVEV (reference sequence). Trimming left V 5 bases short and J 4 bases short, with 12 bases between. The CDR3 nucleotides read TGTGCCAGCAGTCGTGAGAGCAAGTACGAGCAGTACTTC. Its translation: CASSRESKYEQYF.

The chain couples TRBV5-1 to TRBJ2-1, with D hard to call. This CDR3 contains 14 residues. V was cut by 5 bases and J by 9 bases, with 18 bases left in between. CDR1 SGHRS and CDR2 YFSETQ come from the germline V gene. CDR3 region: CASRGSQVSVEQFF. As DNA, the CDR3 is TGCGCCAGCAGGGGCAGCCAAGTGTCCGTTGAGCAGTTCTTC.

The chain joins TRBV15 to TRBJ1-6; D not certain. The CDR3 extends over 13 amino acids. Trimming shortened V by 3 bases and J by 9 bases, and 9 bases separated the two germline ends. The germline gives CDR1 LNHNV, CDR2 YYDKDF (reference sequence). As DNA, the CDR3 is TGTGCCACCAGCAGGGTCGTCGGTTCACCCCTCCACTTT. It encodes CATSRVVGSPLHF.